This TCR beta chain was captured in a study of T cell repertoires in cytomegalovirus infection. Germline-derived CDR1 and CDR2 are ENHRY and SYGVKD. CDR3 length equals 19 residues. V was cut by 3 bases and J by 4 bases, with 25 bases left in between. TCRdb recomputed calls from the reads with MiXCR, one row per CDR3 protein. The sample carries 250,000 or so distinct CDR3 sequences, over 15% recorded once. Study outcomes and limitations: The ex vivo response showed dominance by HLA-C-restricted CMV-specific TCR beta clonotypes. Cumulative frequency of public TCR beta families picked out carriers of CMV plus the relevant HLA.

This clonotype came up many times. Antigen specificity is unknown. Sequenced: CD8+ T cells from PBMCs. The sequence was collected from a human donor in good health (CMV status not recorded). Some clones in this sample may be carry-over from other donors' samples. The chain recombines TRBV10-3 with TRBJ2-1; possibly TRBD2 for D (5 bases). CDR3 residues: CAISESRFPGSNFYNEQFF. The CDR3 bases are TGTGCCATCAGTGAATCCCGGTTCCCTGGGAGTAACTTTTACAATGAGCAGTTCTTC.